These 10 T cell receptor beta chains share one sample of origin, sequenced in a study of blood T cells in healthy people across ages. Primed by a sample-barcoded 5' primer and a J-beta primer mix, a second PCR proceeded for about 7 to 11 cycles. Each CDR3 protein is one row after TCRdb ran MiXCR on the 5' RACE reads. There are around 1.5 million distinct CDR3 sequences in the sample; roughly 30% occur only once, and roughly 10% lies in the top ten. Sequencing input: blood. These receptors all come from a woman in her thirties in good health.

J is TRBJ2-3 and V is TRBV20-1; D not resolved. Trimming cost V 1 base and J 2 bases, with 7 bases left between them. This CDR3 is 13 amino acids long. Germline V gene lookup returns CDR1 DFQATT and CDR2 SNEGSKA (reference sequence). The CDR3 protein is CSARVRNTDTQYF. The CDR3 DNA reads as TGCAGTGCTAGAGTTAGGAACACAGATACGCAGTATTTT.

V is TRBV7-2 and J is TRBJ2-1, with D possibly being TRBD2 (6 bases). The CDR3 consists of 14 residues. Between the trimmed V and J ends, which lost 4 bases and 5 bases, there was a span of 12 bases. Germline CDR1 reads SGHTA; CDR2 reads FQGNSA. The CDR3 spells CASSWRASHNEQFF. CDR3 sequence (DNA): TGTGCCAGCAGCTGGAGGGCTAGTCACAATGAGCAGTTCTTC.

The chain has TRBV12-3 or TRBV12-4 and TRBJ2-5; 14 nucleotides align to TRBD2. With V trimmed by 6 bases and J by 5 bases, 14 bases remained unmatched. CDR3 length equals 18 residues. CDR3 loop: CASSIMGLAGEGGETQYF. The CDR3 bases are TGTGCCAGCAGCATAATGGGACTAGCGGGAGAGGGTGGGGAGACCCAGTACTTC.

This clonotype was picked up one time. At one end the junction does not follow the germline gene, possibly because of a read error. The J gene is TRBJ1-2, the V gene TRBV6-1, with D tentatively TRBD1 (6 bases). Germline assignment: CDR1 MNHNS and CDR2 SASEGT. This CDR3 has 13 residues. The CDR3 nucleotides are TGTGCCACTGATACGGGACAAGGTTATGACTACACCTTC. Translation: CATDTGQGYDYTF.

The chain couples TRBV6-5 to TRBJ2-1; 7 nucleotides line up with TRBD2. The CDR3 loop spans 14 amino acids. V dropped 6 bases and J dropped 8; count of bases not matched to a gene: 10. The germline V gene has CDR1 MNHEY and CDR2 SVGAGI. The DNA for the CDR3 is TGTGCCAGCAGGGGTGCTGCGGGAGTAGATGAGCAGTTCTTC. Protein product: CASRGAAGVDEQFF.

The V and J genes are TRBV11-3 and TRBJ1-2; 7 nucleotides agree with TRBD1. CDR3 length: 13 residues. Germline loops: CDR1 SGHNT, CDR2 YENEEA. V was clipped by 0 bases and J by 8 bases; unmatched bases: 3. The CDR3: CASSLDEGAGYTF. Written as DNA, the CDR3 is TGTGCCAGCAGCTTAGATGAGGGGGCAGGCTACACCTTC.

This clonotype was counted between two and nine times. V gene TRBV28 combines with J gene TRBJ2-3; TRBD2 matches at 14 bases. The CDR3 covers 17 residues. Germline CDR1 reads MDHEN; CDR2 reads SYDVKM. Trimming took 5 bases from V and 3 from J; bases not matched to a gene: 7. The CDR3 DNA reads as TGTGCCAGCAGTCTCCGGACTAGCGGGAGGAGGACAGATACGCAGTATTTT. Protein: CASSLRTSGRRTDTQYF.

This clonotype was recorded a few times. The chain has TRBV20-1 and TRBJ1-5; no firm D call. CDR3 length: 13 residues. Germline CDR1 reads DFQATT; CDR2 reads SNEGSKA (reference sequence). V was trimmed by 1 base and J by 3 bases, leaving 7 bases between them. DNA of the CDR3: TGCAGTGCTAGAGCCGACCCCAATCAGCCCCAGCATTTT. Protein: CSARADPNQPQHF.

DNA for the CDR3: TGTGCCAGCAGTTCTCGGGGGGGGACAGGGAGGGTCGAGCAGTACTTC. Its protein is CASSSRGGTGRVEQYF. The chain is built from TRBV12-3 or TRBV12-4 and TRBJ2-7, with a weak D call TRBD1 (9 bases). The CDR3 sequence is 16 residues long. V was clipped by 4 bases and J by 6 bases, with 22 bases between them.

This clonotype was seen ten or more times. The gene calls are TRBV5-1 and TRBJ1-1, with no clear D. The CDR3 is 11 residues long. CDR1 and CDR2 (germline): SGHRS, YFSETQ. V dropped 4 bases and J dropped 6 bases, with 7 bases sitting between them. The CDR3 region is CASSLGPEAFF. In DNA, the CDR3 is TGCGCCAGCAGCCTCGGTCCTGAAGCTTTCTTT.